This T cell receptor beta chain was profiled in a study of CD8+CD57+ T cells in acquired aplastic anemia. This clonotype came up many times. The germline gives CDR1 SGDLS, CDR2 YYNGEE. The length of the CDR3 is 18 residues. Trimming removed 4 bases from V and 3 bases from J; junction bases left unmatched: 9. Patients picked for sequencing had shown CD8+CD57+ cell expansion detected by flow cytometry. TCR beta VDJ combinations and CDR3 sequences were profiled from genomic DNA. TCRdb re-analysed the reads in MiXCR, keeping a single row per CDR3 protein. The sample consists of under 350,000 distinct CDR3 sequences, about three fifths of them appearing once.

The origin of this receptor is a human donor with aplastic anemia. This chain joins TRBV9 and TRBJ2-2; 13 positions agree with TRBD2. Input material: sorted CD4+, CD8+, or CD8+CD57+ T cells (not recorded which) from PBMCs. The CDR3 region has the DNA TGTGCCAGCAGCTTGGGACTAGCGGGATATCGGGACACCGGGGAGCTGTTTTTT. Protein sequence: CASSLGLAGYRDTGELFF. Combining the CDR3 with reference TRBV9 and TRBJ2-2 gives the whole variable domain DSGVTQTPKHLITATGQRVTLRCSPRSGDLSVYWYQQSLDQGLQFLIQYYNGEERAKGNILERFSAQQFPDLHSELNLSSLELGDSALYFCASSLGLAGYRDTGELFFGEGSRLTVL.